This T cell receptor (beta chain) came from a study of T cell responses to AZD1222 COVID-19 vaccine. Study-wide points: The span of vaccine-associated CD4 TCRs extended across spike, with dominance at 160-218 and 743-854.

Clones were read by immunoSEQ multiplex PCR, and TCRdb kept only the in-frame ones, dropping some. The table shows 100,000 to 150,000 clones, with 84% occurring only once. This CDR3 region has 14 residues. CDR1 is SGHDT, CDR2 YYEEEE, per germline. About this clone itself: Its target is not known. One end of the junction fails to match germline, which may point to a read error.

This chain links TRBV5-6 with TRBJ1-2, with D perhaps matching TRBD1 (6 bases). Sequenced here: peripheral blood, sampled 28 days after the second AZD1222 dose. The receptor was derived from an adult who received the AZD1222 COVID-19 vaccine. CDR3 DNA sequence: TGTGCCCGCAGCTTGGGGGGCAGGGGAGCGAGCTACACCTTC. Translated: CARSLGGRGASYTF.